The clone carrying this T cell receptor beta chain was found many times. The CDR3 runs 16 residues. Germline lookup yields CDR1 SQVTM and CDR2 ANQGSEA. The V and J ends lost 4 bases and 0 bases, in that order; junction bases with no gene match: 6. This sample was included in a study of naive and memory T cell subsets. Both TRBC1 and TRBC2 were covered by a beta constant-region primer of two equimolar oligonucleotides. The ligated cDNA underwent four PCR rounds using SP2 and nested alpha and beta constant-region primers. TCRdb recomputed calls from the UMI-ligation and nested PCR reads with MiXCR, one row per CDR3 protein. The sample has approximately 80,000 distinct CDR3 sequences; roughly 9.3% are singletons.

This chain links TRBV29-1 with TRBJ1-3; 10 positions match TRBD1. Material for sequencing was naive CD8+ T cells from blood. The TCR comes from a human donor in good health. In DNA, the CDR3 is TGCAGCGTTGGGGGTGGACAGGGGGACTCTGGAAACACCATATATTTT. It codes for CSVGGGQGDSGNTIYF.